The 14 T cell receptor beta chains in this list originate from one sample, sequenced in a study of T cell changes during pregnancy in multiple sclerosis. Clones were read by immunoSEQ multiplex PCR, and TCRdb kept only the in-frame ones, dropping some. Among around 99,000 clones listed, 85% to 95% were seen once. This specimen was peripheral blood, taken in the first trimester of pregnancy. These receptors were taken from a female donor with multiple sclerosis, enrolled in a pregnancy study.

V and J are TRBV6-6 and TRBJ2-3, with 9 positions matching TRBD2. Per germline, CDR1 MNHNY and CDR2 SVGAGI (reference sequence). This CDR3 is built from 13 residues. V lost 8 bases, J lost 4 bases, and 4 bases stayed unmatched. As DNA, the CDR3 is TGTGCCAGCGGCGGCGGGAGGGCAGATACGCAGTATTTT. This translates into CASGGGRADTQYF.

This rearrangement joins TRBV10-3 to TRBJ2-3; TRBD2 matches 7 bases. After removal of 2 bases from V and 4 bases from J, the junction contained 6 bases not matched to a gene. The CDR3 covers 15 residues. CDR1 ENHRY and CDR2 SYGVKD come from the germline V gene. In DNA form, the CDR3 reads TGTGCCATCAGTGAGAAGCGGGATTTCGCAGATACGCAGTATTTT. Residues: CAISEKRDFADTQYF.

The rearrangement joins TRBV7-3 to TRBJ2-1; 16 bases match TRBD2. J lost 9 bases, V lost 2 bases, and 1 base had no gene match. CDR3 length equals 15 residues. Germline V CDR1 and CDR2: SGHTA, FQGTGA. The CDR3 sequence: CASSLGTSGRGEQFF. In DNA, the CDR3 is TGTGCCAGCAGCTTAGGGACTAGCGGGAGGGGTGAGCAGTTCTTC.

The rearrangement uses TRBV7-6 and TRBJ2-5; 9 nucleotides align to TRBD1. The CDR3 contains 15 residues. The V gene end was trimmed by 9 bases and the J gene end by 0 bases; junction bases not matched to a gene: 8. Germline values: CDR1 SGHVS, CDR2 FNYEAQ. This CDR3 reads CASTTGTGNQETQYF. The CDR3 DNA is TGTGCCAGTACTACCGGGACAGGGAACCAAGAGACCCAGTACTTC. Combining the CDR3 with reference TRBV7-6 and TRBJ2-5 gives the whole variable domain GAGVSQSPRYKVTKRGQDVALRCDPISGHVSLYWYRQALGQGPEFLTYFNYEAQQDKSGLPNDRFSAERPEGSISTLTIQRTEQRDSAMYRCASTTGTGNQETQYFGPGTRLLVL.

The chain joins TRBV5-4 to TRBJ1-2; D is undetermined. Germline values: CDR1 SGHNT, CDR2 YYREEE (reference sequence). Trimming stripped 4 bases from V and 2 bases from J, with 9 bases between. This CDR3 spans 13 amino acids. CDR3 nucleotides: TGTGCCAGCAGCGCCCAGATCAACTATGGCTACACCTTC. This translates into CASSAQINYGYTF.

The genes are TRBV5-1 and TRBJ1-1; D remains ambiguous. Trimming pared 4 bases from V and 6 bases from J, leaving 19 bases between. The CDR3 contains 15 residues. From germline, CDR1 is SGHRS and CDR2 YFSETQ. The CDR3 nucleotides are TGCGCCAGCAGCGAGCTCGGAGGGAGGGATGCTGAAGCTTTCTTT. Its protein product is CASSELGGRDAEAFF.

The chain joins TRBV6-1 to TRBJ1-1, with D unclear. V was clipped by 0 bases and J by 0 bases, with 11 bases between them. CDR3 length equals 16 residues. Germline-derived CDR1 and CDR2 are MNHNS and SASEGT. The CDR3, as DNA: TGTGCCAGCAGTGAAGCTTCACAGCCCATGAACACTGAAGCTTTCTTT. Residues: CASSEASQPMNTEAFF.

This chain uses TRBV2 with TRBJ1-6; D is unclear. Germline V gene lookup returns CDR1 SNHLY and CDR2 FYNNEI. V lost 7 bases to trimming and J lost 9 bases, with 16 bases between them. The CDR3 extends over 14 amino acids. The CDR3 loop reads CASTPTWLGSPLHF. In nucleotides, the CDR3 is TGTGCCAGCACTCCGACATGGCTCGGTTCACCCCTCCACTTT. The full variable domain, rest sourced from reference TRBV2 and TRBJ1-6, is EPEVTQTPSHQVTQMGQEVILRCVPISNHLYFYWYRQILGQKVEFLVSFYNNEISEKSEIFDDQFSVERPDGSNFTLKIRSTKLEDSAMYFCASTPTWLGSPLHFGNGTRLTVT.

The chain couples TRBV7-9 to TRBJ2-7; 8 bases align to TRBD1. This CDR3 has 15 residues. Germline V gives CDR1 SEHNR, CDR2 FQNEAQ (reference sequence). Trimming took 5 bases from V and 1 from J; bases not matched to a gene: 7. The CDR3 sequence is CASSARDRRSYEQYF. The CDR3 DNA reads TGTGCCAGCAGCGCTCGGGACAGGCGTTCCTACGAGCAGTACTTC.

CDR3 sequence reads: CASRVLAGGLPPRTDTQYF. The CDR3 nucleotides read TGTGCCAGCAGAGTACTAGCGGGAGGGCTTCCTCCCCGCACAGATACGCAGTATTTT. The chain employs TRBV2 and TRBJ2-3, with 13 bases that match TRBD2. Germline V gives CDR1 SNHLY, CDR2 FYNNEI. The CDR3 covers 19 residues. V shed 6 bases, J shed 1 base, and the junction held 13 bases outside the gene matches.

The CDR3 bases are TGTGCCAGCAGTTTCGGGGGATTCGACAATATCTACGAGCAGTACTTC. Residues: CASSFGGFDNIYEQYF. The V call is TRBV27, the J call TRBJ2-7, with D possibly being TRBD2 (6 bases). V gave up 3 bases and J gave up 3 bases, with 18 bases separating them. Germline assignment: CDR1 MNHEY and CDR2 SMNVEV (reference sequence). The CDR3 spans 16 residues.

The CDR3 is CASSEGALNTEAFF. For the CDR3, the DNA is TGTGCCAGCAGTGAGGGGGCTTTGAACACTGAAGCTTTCTTT. The chain couples TRBV28 to TRBJ1-1; 7 bases agree with TRBD1. Germline CDR1 is MDHEN and CDR2 is SYDVKM. This CDR3 is built from 14 residues. J was trimmed by 0 bases and V by 5 bases; bases with no gene match: 3.

The chain carries TRBV29-1 and TRBJ1-2; no definite D call. V was pared by 3 bases and J by 1 base, with 6 bases between. The germline V gene has CDR1 SQVTM and CDR2 ANQGSEA. The CDR3 totals 12 residues. The CDR3 sequence: CSVDPSNYGYTF. CDR3 coding DNA: TGCAGCGTTGACCCTAGTAACTATGGCTACACCTTC.

V is TRBV27 and J is TRBJ1-2; no reliable D call. The CDR3 loop spans 17 amino acids. V dropped 6 bases and J dropped 4 bases, with 24 bases sitting between them. Germline CDR1 and CDR2: MNHEY and SMNVEV (reference sequence). As DNA, the CDR3 is TGTGCCAGCAGCCCCCTTCGCCGGAGCTTTAGTAGCTATGGCTACACCTTC. Amino acids: CASSPLRRSFSSYGYTF.